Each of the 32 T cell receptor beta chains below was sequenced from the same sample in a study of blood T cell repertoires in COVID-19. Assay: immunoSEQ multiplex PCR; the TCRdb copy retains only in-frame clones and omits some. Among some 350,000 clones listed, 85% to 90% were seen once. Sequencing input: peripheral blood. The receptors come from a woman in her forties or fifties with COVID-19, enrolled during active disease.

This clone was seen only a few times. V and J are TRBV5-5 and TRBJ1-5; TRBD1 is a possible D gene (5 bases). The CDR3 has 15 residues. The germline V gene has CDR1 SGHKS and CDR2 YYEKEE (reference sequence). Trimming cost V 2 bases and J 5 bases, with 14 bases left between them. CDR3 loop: CASSLRQGRDQPQHF. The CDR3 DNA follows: TGTGCCAGCAGCTTACGGCAGGGTAGGGATCAGCCCCAGCATTTT.

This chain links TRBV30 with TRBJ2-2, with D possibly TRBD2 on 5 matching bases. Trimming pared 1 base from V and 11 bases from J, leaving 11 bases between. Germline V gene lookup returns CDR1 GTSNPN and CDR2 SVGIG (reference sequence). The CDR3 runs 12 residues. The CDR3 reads CAWSDRDLELFF. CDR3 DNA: TGTGCCTGGAGTGACCGGGATCTCGAGCTGTTTTTT. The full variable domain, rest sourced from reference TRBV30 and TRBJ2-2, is SQTIHQWPATLVQPVGSPLSLECTVEGTSNPNLYWYRQAAGRGLQLLFYSVGIGQISSEVPQNLSASRPQDRQFILSSKKLLLSDSGFYLCAWSDRDLELFFGEGSRLTVL.

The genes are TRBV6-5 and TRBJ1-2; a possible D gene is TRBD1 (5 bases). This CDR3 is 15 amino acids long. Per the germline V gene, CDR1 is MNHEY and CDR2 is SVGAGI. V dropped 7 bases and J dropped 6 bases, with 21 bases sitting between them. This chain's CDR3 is CASKVGRAVVDGYTF. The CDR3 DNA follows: TGTGCCAGCAAGGTGGGCAGGGCGGTCGTTGATGGCTACACCTTC.

CDR3 in amino acids: CASSRTSGRPTGELFF. The DNA for the CDR3 is TGTGCCAGCAGCCGGACTAGCGGGAGGCCGACCGGGGAGCTGTTTTTT. The chain has TRBV5-4 and TRBJ2-2; 14 bases line up with TRBD2. The CDR3 spans 16 residues. V shed 4 bases, J shed 5 bases, and the junction held 4 bases outside the gene matches. Germline CDR1 SGHNT, CDR2 YYREEE (reference sequence).

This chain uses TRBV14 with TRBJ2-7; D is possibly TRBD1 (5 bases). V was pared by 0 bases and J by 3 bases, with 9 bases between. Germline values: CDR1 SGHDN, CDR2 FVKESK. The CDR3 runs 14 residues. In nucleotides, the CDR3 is TGTGCCAGCAGCCAAGATTCACAGGACTACGAGCAGTACTTC. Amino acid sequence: CASSQDSQDYEQYF.

CDR3 residues: CSAIPGGGYTF. In nucleotides, the CDR3 is TGCAGTGCGATTCCGGGAGGTGGCTACACCTTC. The J gene is TRBJ1-2, the V gene TRBV20-1; D gene unclear. The germline gives CDR1 DFQATT, CDR2 SNEGSKA (reference sequence). This CDR3 has 11 amino acids. V was cut by 6 bases and J by 7 bases, with 12 bases left in between.

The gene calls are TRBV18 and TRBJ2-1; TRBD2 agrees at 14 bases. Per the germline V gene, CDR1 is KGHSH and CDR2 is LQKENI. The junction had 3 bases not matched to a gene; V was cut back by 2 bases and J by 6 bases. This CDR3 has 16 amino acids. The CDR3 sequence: CASSPGGLAGVNEQFF. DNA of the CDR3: TGTGCCAGCTCACCAGGGGGACTAGCGGGAGTCAATGAGCAGTTCTTC.

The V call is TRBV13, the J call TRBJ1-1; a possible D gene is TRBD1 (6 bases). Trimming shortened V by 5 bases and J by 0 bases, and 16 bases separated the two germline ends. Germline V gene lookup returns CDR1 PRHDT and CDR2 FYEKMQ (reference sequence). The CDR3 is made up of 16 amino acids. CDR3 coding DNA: TGTGCCAGCAGCCCGAGACAGGACCTGGTGAACACTGAAGCTTTCTTT. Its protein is CASSPRQDLVNTEAFF.

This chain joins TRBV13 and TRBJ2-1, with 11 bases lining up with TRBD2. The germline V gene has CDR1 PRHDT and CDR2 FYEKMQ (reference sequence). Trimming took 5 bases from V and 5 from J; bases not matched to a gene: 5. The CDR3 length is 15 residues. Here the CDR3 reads CASSPSGRIHNEQFF. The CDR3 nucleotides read TGTGCCAGCAGCCCTAGCGGGAGGATCCACAATGAGCAGTTCTTC.

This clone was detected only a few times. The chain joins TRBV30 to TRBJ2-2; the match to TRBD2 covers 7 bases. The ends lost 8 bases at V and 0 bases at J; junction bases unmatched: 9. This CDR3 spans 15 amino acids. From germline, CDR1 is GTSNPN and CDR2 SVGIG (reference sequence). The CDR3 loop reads CARWGGSANTGELFF. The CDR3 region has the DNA TGTGCCCGGTGGGGCGGGAGTGCGAACACCGGGGAGCTGTTTTTT.

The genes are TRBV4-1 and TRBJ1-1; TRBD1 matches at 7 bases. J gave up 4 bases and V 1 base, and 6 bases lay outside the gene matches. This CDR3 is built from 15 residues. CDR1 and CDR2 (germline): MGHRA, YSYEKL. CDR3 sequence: CASSQAQTGATEAFF. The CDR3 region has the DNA TGCGCCAGCAGCCAAGCCCAAACAGGGGCCACTGAAGCTTTCTTT.

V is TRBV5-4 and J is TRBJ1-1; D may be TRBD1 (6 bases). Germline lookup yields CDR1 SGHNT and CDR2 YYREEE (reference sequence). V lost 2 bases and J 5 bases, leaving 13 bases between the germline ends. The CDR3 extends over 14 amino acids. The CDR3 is CASSFGQFYTEAFF. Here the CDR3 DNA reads TGTGCCAGCAGCTTTGGACAGTTTTATACTGAAGCTTTCTTT.

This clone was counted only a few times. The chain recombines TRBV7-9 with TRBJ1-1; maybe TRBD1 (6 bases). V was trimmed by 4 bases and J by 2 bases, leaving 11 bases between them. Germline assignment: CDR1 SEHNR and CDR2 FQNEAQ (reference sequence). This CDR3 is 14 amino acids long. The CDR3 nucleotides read TGTGCCAGCAGCTACGGACAGTCCAACACTGAAGCTTTCTTT. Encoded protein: CASSYGQSNTEAFF.

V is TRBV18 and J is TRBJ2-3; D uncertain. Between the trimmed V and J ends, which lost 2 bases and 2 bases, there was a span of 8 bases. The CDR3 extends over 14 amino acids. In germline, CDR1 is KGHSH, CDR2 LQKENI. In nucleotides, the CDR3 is TGTGCCAGCTCACCATTCCAGTCCACAGATACGCAGTATTTT. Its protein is CASSPFQSTDTQYF.

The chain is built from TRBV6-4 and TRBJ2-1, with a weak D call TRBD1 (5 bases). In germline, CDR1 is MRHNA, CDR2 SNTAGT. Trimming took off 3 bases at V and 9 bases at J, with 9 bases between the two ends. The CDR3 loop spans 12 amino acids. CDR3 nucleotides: TGTGCCAGCAGTGAGTCTAGGGGTGAGCAGTTCTTC. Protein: CASSESRGEQFF.

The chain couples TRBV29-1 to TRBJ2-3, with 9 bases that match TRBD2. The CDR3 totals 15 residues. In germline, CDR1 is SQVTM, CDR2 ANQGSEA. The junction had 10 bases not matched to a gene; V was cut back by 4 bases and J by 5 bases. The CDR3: CSVGPPSGMRDTQYF. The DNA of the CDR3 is TGCAGCGTTGGGCCCCCTAGCGGGATGAGAGATACGCAGTATTTT.

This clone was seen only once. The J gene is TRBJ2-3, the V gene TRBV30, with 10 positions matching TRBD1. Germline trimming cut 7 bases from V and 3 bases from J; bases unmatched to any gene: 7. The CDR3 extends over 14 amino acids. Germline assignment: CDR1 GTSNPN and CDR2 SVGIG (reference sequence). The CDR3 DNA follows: TGTGCCTTGAACCGGGACAGGGGAACAGATACGCAGTATTTT. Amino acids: CALNRDRGTDTQYF.

CDR3 sequence reads: CASSPLAGGRDEQFF. CDR3 bases: TGTGCCAGCAGCCCACTAGCGGGAGGGCGGGATGAGCAGTTCTTC. The rearrangement links TRBV4-2 to TRBJ2-1; 13 bases map to TRBD2. The junction had 5 bases not matched to a gene; V was cut back by 4 bases and J by 8 bases. Germline lookup yields CDR1 LGHNA and CDR2 YNFKEQ. This CDR3 region has 15 residues.

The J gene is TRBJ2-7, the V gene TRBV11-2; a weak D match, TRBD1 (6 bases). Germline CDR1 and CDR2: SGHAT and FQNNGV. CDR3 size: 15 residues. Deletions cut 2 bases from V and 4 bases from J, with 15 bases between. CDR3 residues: CASSLWAGAQYEQYF. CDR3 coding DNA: TGTGCCAGCAGCTTATGGGCAGGGGCTCAGTACGAGCAGTACTTC.

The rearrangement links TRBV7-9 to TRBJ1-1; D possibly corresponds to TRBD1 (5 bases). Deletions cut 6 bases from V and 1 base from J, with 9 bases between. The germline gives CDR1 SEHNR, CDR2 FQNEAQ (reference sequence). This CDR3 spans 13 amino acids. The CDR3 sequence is CASSKTENTEAFF. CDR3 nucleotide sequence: TGTGCCAGCAGTAAGACAGAGAACACTGAAGCTTTCTTT.

In nucleotides, the CDR3 is TGTGCCAGCAGCCTCCCTGGAAACACCATATATTTT. It is translated as CASSLPGNTIYF. This chain connects TRBV12-3 or TRBV12-4 to TRBJ1-3; D not resolved. CDR3 length equals 12 residues. The ends were cut back, 6 bases at V and 2 bases at J, with 5 bases in the middle.

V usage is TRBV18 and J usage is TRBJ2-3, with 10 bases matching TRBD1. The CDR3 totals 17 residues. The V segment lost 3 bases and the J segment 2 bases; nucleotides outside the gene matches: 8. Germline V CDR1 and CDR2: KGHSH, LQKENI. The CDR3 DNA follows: TGTGCCAGCTCACCCCGGGGACAGGGGAAGCCCACAGATACGCAGTATTTT. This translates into CASSPRGQGKPTDTQYF.

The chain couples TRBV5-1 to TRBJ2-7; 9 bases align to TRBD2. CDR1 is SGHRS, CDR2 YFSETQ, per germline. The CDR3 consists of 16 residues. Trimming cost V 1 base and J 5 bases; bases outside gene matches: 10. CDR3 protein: CASSLTSGLAFDEQYF. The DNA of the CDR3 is TGCGCCAGCAGCTTGACCTCGGGACTAGCATTTGACGAGCAGTACTTC.

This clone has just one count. The CDR3 sequence: CASSLSIGAYEQYF. In DNA form, the CDR3 reads TGTGCCAGCAGTTTATCGATTGGGGCTTACGAGCAGTACTTC. The rearrangement joins TRBV27 to TRBJ2-7, with D maybe TRBD1 (5 bases). This CDR3 contains 14 residues. Germline CDR1 reads MNHEY; CDR2 reads SMNVEV (reference sequence). Trimming removed 0 bases at V and 4 bases at J, with 10 bases between.

CDR3 sequence reads: CASSQRGLAGGPNNEQFF. As DNA, the CDR3 is TGTGCCAGCAGTCAACGGGGTCTAGCGGGAGGGCCCAACAATGAGCAGTTCTTC. The chain carries TRBV27 and TRBJ2-1, with 12 nucleotides matching TRBD2. Germline-derived CDR1 and CDR2 are MNHEY and SMNVEV (reference sequence). V lost 5 bases to trimming and J lost 5 bases; unmatched junction nucleotides: 13. The CDR3 contains 18 residues.

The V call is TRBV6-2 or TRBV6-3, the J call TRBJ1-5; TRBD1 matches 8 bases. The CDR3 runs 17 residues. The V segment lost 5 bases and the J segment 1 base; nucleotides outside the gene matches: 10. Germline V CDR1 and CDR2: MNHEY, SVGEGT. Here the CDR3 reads CASSQTTGVGSNQPQHF. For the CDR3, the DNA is TGTGCCAGCAGTCAGACGACAGGGGTTGGGAGCAATCAGCCCCAGCATTTT.

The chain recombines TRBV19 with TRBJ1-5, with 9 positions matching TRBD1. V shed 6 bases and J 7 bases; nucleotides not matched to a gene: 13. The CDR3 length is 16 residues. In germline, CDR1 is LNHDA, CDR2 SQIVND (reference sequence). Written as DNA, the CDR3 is TGTGCCAGTAGGAACTCAACGACAGGGGGGAGGCAGCCCCAGCATTTT. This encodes CASRNSTTGGRQPQHF.

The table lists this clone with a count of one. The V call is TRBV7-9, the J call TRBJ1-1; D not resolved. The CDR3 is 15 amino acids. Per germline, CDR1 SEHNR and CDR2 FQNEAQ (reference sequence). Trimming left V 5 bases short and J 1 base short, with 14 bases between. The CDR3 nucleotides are TGTGCCAGCAGCGCAAGCGGGGTTGGGAACACTGAAGCTTTCTTT. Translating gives CASSASGVGNTEAFF.

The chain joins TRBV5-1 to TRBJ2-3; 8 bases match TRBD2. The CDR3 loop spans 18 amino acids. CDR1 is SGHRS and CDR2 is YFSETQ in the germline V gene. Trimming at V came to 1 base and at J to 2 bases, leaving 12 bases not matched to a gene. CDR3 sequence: CASSLFPTAGEITDTQYF. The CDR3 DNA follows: TGCGCCAGCAGCTTGTTTCCTACAGCGGGAGAGATCACAGATACGCAGTATTTT.

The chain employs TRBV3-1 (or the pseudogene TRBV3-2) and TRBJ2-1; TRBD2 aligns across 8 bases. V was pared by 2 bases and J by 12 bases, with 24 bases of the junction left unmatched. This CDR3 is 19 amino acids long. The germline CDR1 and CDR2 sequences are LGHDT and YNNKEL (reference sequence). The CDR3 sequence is CASSQLGDQLAEKGPWQFF. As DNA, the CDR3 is TGTGCCAGCAGCCAATTGGGGGACCAACTAGCGGAGAAGGGGCCGTGGCAGTTCTTC.

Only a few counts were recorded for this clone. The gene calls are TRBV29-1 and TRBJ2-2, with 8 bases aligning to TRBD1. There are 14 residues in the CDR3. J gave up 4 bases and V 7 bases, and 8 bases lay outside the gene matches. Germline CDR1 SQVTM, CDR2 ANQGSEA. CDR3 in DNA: TGCAGCGCCGCGGACAGGGATGGCACCGGGGAGCTGTTTTTT. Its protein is CSAADRDGTGELFF.

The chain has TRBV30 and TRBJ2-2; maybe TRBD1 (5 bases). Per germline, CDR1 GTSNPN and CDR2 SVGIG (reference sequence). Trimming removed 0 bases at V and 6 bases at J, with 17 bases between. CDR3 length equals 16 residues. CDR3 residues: CAWSVGRQGQAGELFF. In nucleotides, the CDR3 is TGTGCCTGGAGTGTAGGAAGGCAGGGTCAAGCCGGGGAGCTGTTTTTT.